Listed here are 25 T cell receptor beta chains from one sample, sequenced in a study of blood T cell repertoires in COVID-19. TCRdb keeps only in-frame clones here, not all; method: immunoSEQ multiplex PCR. Here the sample spans about 110,000 clones, approximately 85% being singletons. The sequenced sample was peripheral blood. These receptors were obtained from a human donor in a cohort sampled during active COVID-19.

The J gene is TRBJ2-2, the V gene TRBV5-4, with 9 bases aligning to TRBD1. J lost 1 base, V lost 3 bases, and 1 base had no gene match. Germline V gene sequence: CDR1 SGHNT, CDR2 YYREEE (reference sequence). This CDR3 spans 15 amino acids. This chain's CDR3 is CASSWGQGNTGELFF. CDR3 in DNA: TGTGCCAGCAGCTGGGGACAGGGGAACACCGGGGAGCTGTTTTTT. The variable domain in full, with the rest retrieved from reference TRBV5-4 and TRBJ2-2, is ETGVTQSPTHLIKTRGQQVTLRCSSQSGHNTVSWYQQALGQGPQFIFQYYREEENGRGNFPPRFSGLQFPNYSSELNVNALELDDSALYLCASSWGQGNTGELFFGEGSRLTVL.

The V and J genes are TRBV3-1 (or the pseudogene TRBV3-2) and TRBJ2-3, with D possibly being TRBD2 (6 bases). V was pared by 5 bases and J by 0 bases, with 15 bases between. The length of the CDR3 is 16 residues. Germline CDR1 is LGHDT and CDR2 is YNNKEL (reference sequence). This chain's CDR3 is CASSSLGSGSTDTQYF. CDR3 nucleotide sequence: TGTGCCAGCAGCAGTCTCGGGAGCGGTAGCACAGATACGCAGTATTTT.

This clone was found once. V usage is TRBV7-9 and J usage is TRBJ1-1; TRBD1 might be the D (6 bases). Between the trimmed V and J ends, which lost 1 base and 7 bases, there was a span of 16 bases. Germline-derived CDR1 and CDR2 are SEHNR and FQNEAQ (reference sequence). The CDR3 runs to 15 residues. For the CDR3, the DNA is TGTGCCAGCAGCTTAGGGCCACAGGGAAGCGGTGAAGCTTTCTTT. This encodes CASSLGPQGSGEAFF.

This clone was seen only once. This sequence joins TRBV28 and TRBJ2-4, with D perhaps matching TRBD1 (6 bases). Trimming pared 6 bases from V and 3 bases from J, leaving 21 bases between. Germline V gives CDR1 MDHEN, CDR2 SYDVKM. The CDR3 is 17 amino acids. CDR3 coding DNA: TGTGCCAGCAGCCAGGAACCGGGACATGTCGACAAAAACATTCAGTACTTC. Translation gives CASSQEPGHVDKNIQYF.

The rearrangement joins TRBV7-9 to TRBJ1-1; 7 nucleotides align to TRBD1. The CDR3 loop spans 14 amino acids. The germline V gene encodes CDR1 SEHNR and CDR2 FQNEAQ (reference sequence). Losses at the gene ends were 3 bases for V and 2 bases for J; bases not matched to a gene: 3. The CDR3 spells CASSLGTVNTEAFF. Here the CDR3 DNA reads TGTGCCAGCAGCTTGGGGACAGTAAACACTGAAGCTTTCTTT.

This chain joins TRBV20-1 and TRBJ2-5, with 8 positions matching TRBD1. The V gene's germline CDR1 is DFQATT and CDR2 SNEGSKA (reference sequence). After removal of 3 bases from V and 4 bases from J, the junction contained 13 bases not matched to a gene. The CDR3 runs 16 residues. The CDR3 is CSASGAVDRVIETQYF. CDR3 DNA sequence: TGCAGTGCTAGTGGCGCCGTGGACAGGGTTATAGAGACCCAGTACTTC.

This rearrangement joins TRBV7-3 to TRBJ2-2; possible D gene TRBD2, 6 bases. Germline V CDR1 and CDR2: SGHTA, FQGTGA. This CDR3 spans 15 amino acids. V was clipped by 4 bases and J by 4 bases, with 13 bases between them. CDR3 sequence reads: CASSSSERGTGELFF. The CDR3 nucleotides are TGTGCCAGCAGCTCTAGCGAGAGGGGCACCGGGGAGCTGTTTTTT. Combining the CDR3 with reference TRBV7-3 and TRBJ2-2 gives the whole variable domain GAGVSQTPSNKVTEKGKYVELRCDPISGHTALYWYRQSLGQGPEFLIYFQGTGAADDSGLPNDRFFAVRPEGSVSTLKIQRTERGDSAVYLCASSSSERGTGELFFGEGSRLTVL.

J is TRBJ1-1 and V is TRBV19; D gene uncertain. CDR1 is LNHDA, CDR2 SQIVND, per germline (reference sequence). V was pared by 3 bases and J by 7 bases, with 18 bases between. The CDR3 runs 15 residues. The CDR3 is CASSIAASWELEAFF. DNA for the CDR3: TGTGCCAGTAGTATCGCCGCGAGCTGGGAGCTTGAAGCTTTCTTT.

This chain uses TRBV6-6 with TRBJ2-3, with D uncertain. Trimming left V 5 bases short and J 1 base short, with 7 bases between. CDR3 length: 13 amino acids. CDR1 MNHNY and CDR2 SVGAGI come from the germline V gene (reference sequence). CDR3 sequence reads: CASSIARTDTQYF. The CDR3 DNA reads as TGTGCCAGCAGTATAGCACGCACAGATACGCAGTATTTT.

The chain has TRBV11-2 and TRBJ2-3; possible D gene TRBD2, 5 bases. Germline lookup yields CDR1 SGHAT and CDR2 FQNNGV. Deletions cut 5 bases from V and 4 bases from J, with 13 bases between. This CDR3 has 14 amino acids. CDR3 protein: CASSPVMRADTQYF. The DNA of the CDR3 is TGTGCCAGCAGCCCCGTTATGCGGGCAGATACGCAGTATTTT.

This sequence joins TRBV4-2 and TRBJ1-2; D is perhaps TRBD1 (5 bases). The V and J ends lost 6 bases and 8 bases respectively, with 25 bases between them. CDR3 length: 16 residues. Germline V lookup: CDR1 LGHNA, CDR2 YNFKEQ. The CDR3 is CASSQYWSDSLRGYTF. The DNA of the CDR3 is TGTGCCAGCAGTCAGTATTGGAGCGACAGCCTTAGAGGCTACACCTTC.

J is TRBJ2-5 and V is TRBV4-1; weak D call: TRBD1 (6 bases). Germline V lookup: CDR1 MGHRA, CDR2 YSYEKL. V was shortened by 3 bases and J by 2 bases, with 13 bases between the two germline ends. The CDR3 totals 15 residues. The CDR3: CASSQAPGVQETQYF. The CDR3 DNA sequence: TGCGCCAGCAGCCAGGCCCCAGGGGTACAAGAGACCCAGTACTTC.

This clone has more than one count but fewer than ten. This rearrangement joins TRBV27 to TRBJ1-5; D is unclear. This CDR3 has 18 amino acids. Germline CDR1 is MNHEY and CDR2 is SMNVEV (reference sequence). Trimming took off 5 bases at V and 3 bases at J, with 23 bases between the two ends. This CDR3 is CASSPLNDWAASNQPQHF. The CDR3 DNA sequence: TGTGCCAGCAGTCCCTTAAACGATTGGGCAGCCTCCAATCAGCCCCAGCATTTT.

As for this clone: Other nucleotide sequences from this sample produce the same CDR3. The chain couples TRBV19 to TRBJ1-1; 10 nucleotides agree with TRBD1. The CDR3 consists of 14 residues. The V gene's germline CDR1 is LNHDA and CDR2 SQIVND (reference sequence). J gave up 5 bases and V 5 bases, and 5 bases lay outside the gene matches. CDR3 bases: TGTGCCAGTAGTCCGGGACAGGGGTGGACTGAAGCTTTCTTT. Translated, it gives CASSPGQGWTEAFF.

The chain has TRBV4-1 and TRBJ1-1, with no clear D. Germline V gene data show CDR1 as MGHRA and CDR2 as YSYEKL. Trimming cost V 0 bases and J 0 bases, with 5 bases left between them. The CDR3 consists of 14 residues. DNA of the CDR3: TGCGCCAGCAGCCAAGATACGGTGAACACTGAAGCTTTCTTT. It yields the protein CASSQDTVNTEAFF.

The gene calls are TRBV3-1 (or the pseudogene TRBV3-2) and TRBJ1-1, with TRBD1 as a possible D gene (6 bases). Per the germline V gene, CDR1 is LGHDT and CDR2 is YNNKEL (reference sequence). The CDR3 is 14 amino acids. V was clipped by 6 bases and J by 1 base, with 12 bases between them. CDR3 region: CASSRTVANTEAFF. The CDR3 region has the DNA TGTGCCAGCAGTCGGACAGTAGCGAACACTGAAGCTTTCTTT.

V and J are TRBV5-4 and TRBJ2-7; 7 bases align to TRBD2. Germline loops: CDR1 SGHNT, CDR2 YYREEE (reference sequence). The CDR3 has 14 amino acids. The V and J ends lost 4 bases and 5 bases, in that order; junction bases with no gene match: 9. The CDR3 sequence: CASSNLGRGNEQYF. The CDR3, as DNA: TGTGCCAGCAGCAACTTGGGGCGGGGGAACGAGCAGTACTTC. Full variable domain (rest looked up from reference TRBV5-4 and TRBJ2-7): ETGVTQSPTHLIKTRGQQVTLRCSSQSGHNTVSWYQQALGQGPQFIFQYYREEENGRGNFPPRFSGLQFPNYSSELNVNALELDDSALYLCASSNLGRGNEQYFGPGTRLTVT.

The chain couples TRBV9 to TRBJ2-2; 7 nucleotides match TRBD1. CDR3 size: 14 residues. Germline V CDR1 and CDR2: SGDLS, YYNGEE. V shed 4 bases and J 5 bases; nucleotides not matched to a gene: 5. CDR3 region: CASSPDRATGELFF. CDR3 bases: TGTGCCAGCAGCCCCGACAGGGCAACCGGGGAGCTGTTTTTT.

V gene TRBV28 combines with J gene TRBJ1-1, with 9 bases fitting TRBD1. Unmatched junction bases numbered 5, after V lost 2 bases and J lost 7 bases. Germline loops: CDR1 MDHEN, CDR2 SYDVKM. This CDR3 comprises 14 residues. CDR3 DNA: TGTGCCAGCAGTTTAGTACAGGGGGCCGGTGAAGCTTTCTTT. It encodes CASSLVQGAGEAFF.

The chain carries TRBV7-8 and TRBJ2-3; D may be TRBD1 (6 bases). In germline, CDR1 is SGHVS, CDR2 FQNEAQ. This CDR3 is 15 amino acids long. Trimming shortened V by 5 bases and J by 6 bases, and 18 bases separated the two germline ends. The CDR3 spells CASSLGITGPDTQYF. DNA of the CDR3: TGTGCCAGCAGCCTAGGGATAACAGGGCCGGATACGCAGTATTTT.

The chain uses TRBV6-5 and TRBJ1-2, with D unclear. The CDR3 has 16 residues. The germline V gene has CDR1 MNHEY and CDR2 SVGAGI. Trimming took 0 bases from V and 0 from J, leaving 11 bases between them. DNA for the CDR3: TGTGCCAGCAGTTACTCGAGAACGTTAGCTAACTATGGCTACACCTTC. Encoded protein: CASSYSRTLANYGYTF.

This chain links TRBV9 with TRBJ2-7; D possibly corresponds to TRBD2 (7 bases). There are 14 residues in the CDR3. With 0 bases removed from V and 11 bases from J, the gap between germline ends came to 18 bases. Looked up from germline, CDR1 is SGDLS and CDR2 is YYNGEE. As DNA, the CDR3 is TGTGCCAGCAGCGTAGGGCGGGAAGGGGGGGTGAAGTACTTC. It codes for CASSVGREGGVKYF.

The chain is built from TRBV30 and TRBJ2-7; 8 nucleotides line up with TRBD2. V lost 7 bases and J lost 0; bases outside the gene matches: 5. Germline CDR1 GTSNPN, CDR2 SVGIG (reference sequence). The CDR3 has 13 amino acids. Here the CDR3 reads CASGGPGSYEQYF. Here the CDR3 DNA reads TGTGCCTCGGGGGGGCCAGGCTCCTACGAGCAGTACTTC.

The CDR3, as DNA: TGTGCCAGCAGTCGCCGACAGGGGGCTGGGTACGAGCAGTACTTC. The encoded protein is CASSRRQGAGYEQYF. The chain joins TRBV6-5 to TRBJ2-7; 10 bases match TRBD1. CDR3 length: 15 residues. V lost 5 bases and J lost 4; bases outside the gene matches: 8. CDR1 MNHEY and CDR2 SVGAGI come from the germline V gene.

The CDR3 DNA is TGCAGCGTTGCCGCGGAAGGCTCCTCCTACGAGCAGTACTTC. Residues: CSVAAEGSSYEQYF. The V gene is TRBV29-1, the J gene TRBJ2-7, with D hard to call. Germline V gene data show CDR1 as SQVTM and CDR2 as ANQGSEA. Trimming removed 4 bases at V and 0 bases at J, with 13 bases between. The CDR3 extends over 14 amino acids.